This T cell receptor beta chain was found in a study of blood T cell repertoires in COVID-19. Looking at the study overall: The origin of the acute and convalescent COVID-19 samples was the United States, Italy and Spain. PBMCs, B-cell-depleted T cells, or T cells provided the cDNA or gDNA that made up the material.

Under the authors' procedure: By means of reference gene primer amplification, nucleated cell counts were estimated. Clones were read by immunoSEQ multiplex PCR, and TCRdb kept only the in-frame ones, dropping some. V and J calls plus clone size are reproduced from that table; the DNA served to infer D and trimming. The sample holds about 220,000 clones, about 86% seen once. This CDR3 contains 13 residues. Germline CDR1 MNHEY, CDR2 SMNVEV (reference sequence). The V segment lost 2 bases and the J segment 6 bases; nucleotides outside the gene matches: 2. The sequence was collected from a woman in her sixties or seventies with acute or convalescent COVID-19. The chain carries TRBV27 and TRBJ1-2; 8 bases fit TRBD1. The sequencing sample was made of peripheral blood. For the CDR3, the DNA is TGTGCCAGCAGTTTAACAGGGGGAGATGGCTACACCTTC. Its protein is CASSLTGGDGYTF.